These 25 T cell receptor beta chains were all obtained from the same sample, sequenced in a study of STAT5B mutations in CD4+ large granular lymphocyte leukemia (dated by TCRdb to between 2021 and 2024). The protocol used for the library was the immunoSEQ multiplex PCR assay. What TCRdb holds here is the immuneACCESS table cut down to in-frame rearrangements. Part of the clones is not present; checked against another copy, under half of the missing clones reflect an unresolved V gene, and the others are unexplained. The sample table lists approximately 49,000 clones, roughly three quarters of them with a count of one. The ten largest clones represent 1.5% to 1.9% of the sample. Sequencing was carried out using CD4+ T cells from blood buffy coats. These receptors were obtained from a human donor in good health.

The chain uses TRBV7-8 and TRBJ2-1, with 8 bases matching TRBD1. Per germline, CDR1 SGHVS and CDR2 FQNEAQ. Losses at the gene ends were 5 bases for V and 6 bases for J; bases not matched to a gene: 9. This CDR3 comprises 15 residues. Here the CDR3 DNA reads TGTGCCAGCAGCCCTGACAGGGGTCGGATCAATGAGCAGTTCTTC. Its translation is CASSPDRGRINEQFF.

The CDR3 sequence is CASSTRAGLLNSNQPQHF. CDR3 sequence (DNA): TGTGCCAGTAGTACCCGGGCAGGTCTACTCAATAGCAATCAGCCCCAGCATTTT. The V gene is TRBV19, the J gene TRBJ1-5; D remains unclear. Germline V gives CDR1 LNHDA, CDR2 SQIVND (reference sequence). The CDR3 totals 18 residues. Trimming stripped 4 bases from V and 0 bases from J, with 19 bases between. The full variable domain, its missing parts supplied by reference TRBV19 and TRBJ1-5, is DGGITQSPKYLFRKEGQNVTLSCEQNLNHDAMYWYRQDPGQGLRLIYYSQIVNDFQKGDIAEGYSVSREKKESFPLTVTSAQKNPTAFYLCASSTRAGLLNSNQPQHFGDGTRLSIL.

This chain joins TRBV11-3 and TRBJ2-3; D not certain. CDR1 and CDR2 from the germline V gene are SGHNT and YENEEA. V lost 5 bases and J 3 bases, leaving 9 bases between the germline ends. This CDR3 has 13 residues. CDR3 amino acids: CASSPGPTDTQYF. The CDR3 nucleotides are TGTGCCAGCAGCCCTGGGCCGACAGATACGCAGTATTTT.

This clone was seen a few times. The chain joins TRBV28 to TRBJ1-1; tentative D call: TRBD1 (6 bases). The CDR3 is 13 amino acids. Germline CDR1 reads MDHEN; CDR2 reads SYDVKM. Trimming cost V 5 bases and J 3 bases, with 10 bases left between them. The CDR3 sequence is CASSQGRDTEAFF. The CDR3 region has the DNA TGTGCCAGCAGTCAGGGGAGGGACACTGAAGCTTTCTTT.

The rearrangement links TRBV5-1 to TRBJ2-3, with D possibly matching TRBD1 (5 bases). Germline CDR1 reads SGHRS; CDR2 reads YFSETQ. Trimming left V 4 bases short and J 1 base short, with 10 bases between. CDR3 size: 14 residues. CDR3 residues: CASSEGAGTDTQYF. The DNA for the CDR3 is TGCGCCAGCAGCGAAGGGGCCGGCACAGATACGCAGTATTTT.

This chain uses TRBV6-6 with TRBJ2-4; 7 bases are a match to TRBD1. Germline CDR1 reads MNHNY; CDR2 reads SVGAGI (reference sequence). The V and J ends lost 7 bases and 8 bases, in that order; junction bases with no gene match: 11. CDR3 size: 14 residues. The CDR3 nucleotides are TGTGCCAGCACCCACACGACAGGGTTGGACATTCAGTACTTC. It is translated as CASTHTTGLDIQYF.

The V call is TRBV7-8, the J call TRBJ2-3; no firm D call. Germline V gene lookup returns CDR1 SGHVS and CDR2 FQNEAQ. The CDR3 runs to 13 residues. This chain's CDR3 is CASEAGQADTQYF. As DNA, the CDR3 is TGTGCTTCCGAGGCCGGGCAGGCGGATACGCAGTATTTT.

The CDR3 nucleotides are TGTGCCAGCAGCTTCGGGGGTCGACAGCTCACCGGGGAGCTGTTTTTT. Residues: CASSFGGRQLTGELFF. The chain employs TRBV5-4 and TRBJ2-2; tentative D call: TRBD2 (6 bases). V lost 2 bases, J lost 4 bases, and 15 bases lay in between. The CDR3 spans 16 residues. Germline V gene sequence: CDR1 SGHNT, CDR2 YYREEE (reference sequence). The complete variable domain, with remaining parts taken from reference TRBV5-4 and TRBJ2-2, reads ETGVTQSPTHLIKTRGQQVTLRCSSQSGHNTVSWYQQALGQGPQFIFQYYREEENGRGNFPPRFSGLQFPNYSSELNVNALELDDSALYLCASSFGGRQLTGELFFGEGSRLTVL.

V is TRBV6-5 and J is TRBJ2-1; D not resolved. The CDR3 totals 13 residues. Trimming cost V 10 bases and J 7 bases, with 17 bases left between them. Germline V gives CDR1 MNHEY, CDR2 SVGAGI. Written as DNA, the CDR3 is TGTGCCACCGGCGGATCAATCGGGAATGAGCAGTTCTTC. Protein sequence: CATGGSIGNEQFF.

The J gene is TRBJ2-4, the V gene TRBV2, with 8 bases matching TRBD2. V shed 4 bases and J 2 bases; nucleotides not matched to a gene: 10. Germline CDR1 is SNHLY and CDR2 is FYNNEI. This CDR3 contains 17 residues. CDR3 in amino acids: CASSAIPGLDSKNIQYF. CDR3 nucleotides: TGTGCCAGCAGTGCCATACCGGGACTAGACTCCAAAAACATTCAGTACTTC.

CDR3 in amino acids: CASLRRTGDSSGANVLTF. The CDR3 coding sequence is TGTGCCAGCCTGCGGAGGACAGGGGATTCCTCTGGGGCCAACGTCCTGACTTTC. The chain joins TRBV16 to TRBJ2-6, with 9 bases that match TRBD1. The CDR3 has 18 amino acids. The J segment lost 0 bases and the V segment lost 8 bases, leaving 11 bases of the junction unmatched. Per germline, CDR1 KGHSY and CDR2 FQNENV.

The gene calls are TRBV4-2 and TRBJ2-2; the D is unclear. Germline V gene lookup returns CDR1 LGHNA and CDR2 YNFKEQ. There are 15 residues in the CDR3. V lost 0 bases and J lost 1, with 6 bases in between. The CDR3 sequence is CASSQDLLNTGELFF. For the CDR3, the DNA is TGTGCCAGCAGCCAAGATCTGCTGAACACCGGGGAGCTGTTTTTT.

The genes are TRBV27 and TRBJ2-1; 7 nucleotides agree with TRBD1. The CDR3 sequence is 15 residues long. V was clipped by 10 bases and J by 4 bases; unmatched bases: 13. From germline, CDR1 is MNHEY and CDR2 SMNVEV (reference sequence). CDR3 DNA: TGTGCCACCCGCCCGGGACAGACATTATACAATGAGCAGTTCTTC. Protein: CATRPGQTLYNEQFF.

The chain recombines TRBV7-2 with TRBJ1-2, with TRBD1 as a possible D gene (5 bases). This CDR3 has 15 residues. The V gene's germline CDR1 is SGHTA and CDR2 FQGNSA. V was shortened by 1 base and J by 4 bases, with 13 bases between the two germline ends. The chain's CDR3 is CASSLVARRGYGYTF. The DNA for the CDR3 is TGTGCCAGCAGCTTAGTGGCCAGGAGGGGCTATGGCTACACCTTC. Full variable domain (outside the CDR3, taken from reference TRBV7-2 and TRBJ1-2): GAGVSQSPSNKVTEKGKDVELRCDPISGHTALYWYRQSLGQGLEFLIYFQGNSAPDKSGLPSDRFSAERTGGSVSTLTIQRTQQEDSAVYLCASSLVARRGYGYTFGSGTRLTVV.

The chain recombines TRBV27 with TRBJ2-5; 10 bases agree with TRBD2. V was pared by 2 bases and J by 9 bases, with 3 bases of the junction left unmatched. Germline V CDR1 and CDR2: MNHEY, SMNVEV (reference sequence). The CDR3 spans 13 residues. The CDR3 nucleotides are TGTGCCAGCAGTTTAAATAGCGGGGGGTCCCAGTACTTC. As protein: CASSLNSGGSQYF.

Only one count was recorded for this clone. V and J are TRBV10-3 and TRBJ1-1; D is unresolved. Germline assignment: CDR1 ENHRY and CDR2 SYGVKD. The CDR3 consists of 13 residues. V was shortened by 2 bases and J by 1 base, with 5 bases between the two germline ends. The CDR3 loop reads CAISEKGNTEAFF. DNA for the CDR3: TGTGCCATCAGTGAGAAGGGGAACACTGAAGCTTTCTTT.

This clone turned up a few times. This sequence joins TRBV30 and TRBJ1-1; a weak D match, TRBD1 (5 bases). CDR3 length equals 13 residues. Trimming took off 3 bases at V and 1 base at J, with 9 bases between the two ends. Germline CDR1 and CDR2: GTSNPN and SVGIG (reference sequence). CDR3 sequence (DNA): TGTGCCTGGAGACAGACAGAGAACACTGAAGCTTTCTTT. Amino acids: CAWRQTENTEAFF.

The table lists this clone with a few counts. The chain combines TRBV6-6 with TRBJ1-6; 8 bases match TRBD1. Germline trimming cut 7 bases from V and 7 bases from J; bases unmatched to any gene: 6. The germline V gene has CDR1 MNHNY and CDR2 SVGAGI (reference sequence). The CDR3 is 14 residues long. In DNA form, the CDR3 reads TGTGCCAGCACCCTGACAGGGGAAAATTCACCCCTCCACTTT. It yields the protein CASTLTGENSPLHF.

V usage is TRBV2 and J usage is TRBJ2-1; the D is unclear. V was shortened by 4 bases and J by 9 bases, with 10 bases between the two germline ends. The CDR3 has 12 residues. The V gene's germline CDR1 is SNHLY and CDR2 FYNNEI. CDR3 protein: CASSVAEGEQFF. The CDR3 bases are TGTGCCAGCAGTGTGGCCGAAGGTGAGCAGTTCTTC.

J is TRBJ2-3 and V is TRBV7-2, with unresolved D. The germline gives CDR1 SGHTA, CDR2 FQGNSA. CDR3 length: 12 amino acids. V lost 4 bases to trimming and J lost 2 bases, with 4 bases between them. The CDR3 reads CASSSYTDTQYF. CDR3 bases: TGTGCCAGCAGCTCTTACACAGATACGCAGTATTTT.

CDR3 DNA: TGTGCCAGCTCATCGACGGTAGCCAAAAACATTCAGTACTTC. This sequence encodes CASSSTVAKNIQYF. This chain connects TRBV18 to TRBJ2-4, with unresolved D. The germline V and J ends were trimmed by 5 bases and 0 bases, with 8 bases remaining between them. The CDR3 is 14 residues long. Germline values: CDR1 KGHSH, CDR2 LQKENI.

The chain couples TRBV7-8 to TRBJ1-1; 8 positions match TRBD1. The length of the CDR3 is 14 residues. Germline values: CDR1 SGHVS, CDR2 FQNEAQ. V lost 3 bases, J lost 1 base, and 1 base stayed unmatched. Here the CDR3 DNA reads TGTGCCAGCAGCTTGGGGACAGGGAACACTGAAGCTTTCTTT. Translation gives CASSLGTGNTEAFF.

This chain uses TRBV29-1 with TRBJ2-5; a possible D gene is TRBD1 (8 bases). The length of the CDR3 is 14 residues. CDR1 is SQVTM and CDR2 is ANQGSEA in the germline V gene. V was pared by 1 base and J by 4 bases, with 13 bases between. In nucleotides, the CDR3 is TGCAGCGTTGAAGGACAGGGGAGGGGAGAGACCCAGTACTTC. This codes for CSVEGQGRGETQYF.

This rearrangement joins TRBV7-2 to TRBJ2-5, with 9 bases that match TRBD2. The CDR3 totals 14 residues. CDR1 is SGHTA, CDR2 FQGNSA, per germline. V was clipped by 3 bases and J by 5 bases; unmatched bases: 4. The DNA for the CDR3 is TGTGCCAGCAGCTTCCGCGGGGGGGCGGAGACCCAGTACTTC. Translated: CASSFRGGAETQYF. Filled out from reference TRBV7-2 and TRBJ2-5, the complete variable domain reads GAGVSQSPSNKVTEKGKDVELRCDPISGHTALYWYRQSLGQGLEFLIYFQGNSAPDKSGLPSDRFSAERTGGSVSTLTIQRTQQEDSAVYLCASSFRGGAETQYFGPGTRLLVL.

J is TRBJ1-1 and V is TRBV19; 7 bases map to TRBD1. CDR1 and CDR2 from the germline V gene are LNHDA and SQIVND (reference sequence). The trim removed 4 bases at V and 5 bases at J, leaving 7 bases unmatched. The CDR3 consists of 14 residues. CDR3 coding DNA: TGTGCCAGTAGTAGGGACAGTTTGGGGACTGAAGCTTTCTTT. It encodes CASSRDSLGTEAFF. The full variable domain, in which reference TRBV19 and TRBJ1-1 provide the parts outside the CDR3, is DGGITQSPKYLFRKEGQNVTLSCEQNLNHDAMYWYRQDPGQGLRLIYYSQIVNDFQKGDIAEGYSVSREKKESFPLTVTSAQKNPTAFYLCASSRDSLGTEAFFGQGTRLTVV.